Shown below are 13 T cell receptor beta chains from a single sample sequenced in a study of technical replicates of blood from a few donors. Using immunoSEQ multiplex PCR, the repertoire was profiled, and TCRdb retains in-frame clones only, with some absent. In the table there are 80,000 to 95,000 clones, 85% to 95% of which are singletons. Sequencing was done on a sample of T cells isolated from PBMCs. The receptor set was obtained from a human donor in good health.

The V call is TRBV23-1, the J call TRBJ1-1; D is uncertain. TRBV23-1 is classed as an ORF, of uncertain function. This CDR3 is 17 amino acids long. Trimming removed 1 base at V and 5 bases at J, with 20 bases between. CDR3 region: CASSQLNTGNHVTEAFF. Here the CDR3 DNA reads TGCGCCAGCAGTCAATTAAATACCGGTAACCACGTAACTGAAGCTTTCTTT.

V usage is TRBV11-2 and J usage is TRBJ1-2; 10 nucleotides line up with TRBD1. J gave up 7 bases and V 3 bases, and 2 bases lay outside the gene matches. Germline V CDR1 and CDR2: SGHAT, FQNNGV. This CDR3 comprises 13 residues. This chain's CDR3 is CASSFRDRGGYTF. CDR3 nucleotides: TGTGCCAGCAGCTTTCGGGACAGGGGTGGCTACACCTTC.

V and J are TRBV11-2 and TRBJ1-6; no clear D. Deletions cut 4 bases from V and 0 bases from J, with 13 bases between. The germline V gene encodes CDR1 SGHAT and CDR2 FQNNGV. CDR3 length: 17 residues. In DNA form, the CDR3 reads TGTGCCAGCAGCTCCCCGAGAGGATCCTCCTATAATTCACCCCTCCACTTT. Translating gives CASSSPRGSSYNSPLHF.

This chain joins TRBV2 and TRBJ2-7; D ambiguous. Trimming cost V 4 bases and J 4 bases, with 11 bases left between them. Germline values: CDR1 SNHLY, CDR2 FYNNEI. The CDR3 is made up of 13 amino acids. The CDR3 DNA reads TGTGCCAGCAGTGTTCGAGGTAGATACGAGCAGTACTTC. It codes for CASSVRGRYEQYF.

This clone appeared a single time. The chain has TRBV7-6 and TRBJ2-7, with a weak D call TRBD1 (5 bases). This CDR3 contains 14 residues. Germline V gene data show CDR1 as SGHVS and CDR2 as FNYEAQ. Deletions cut 5 bases from V and 7 bases from J, with 18 bases between. The CDR3 is CASSPWRQGGEQYF. In nucleotides, the CDR3 is TGTGCCAGCAGCCCCTGGCGCCAGGGTGGGGAGCAGTACTTC.

The chain couples TRBV10-1 to TRBJ1-5; D perhaps matches TRBD1 (5 bases). V was shortened by 0 bases and J by 4 bases, with 7 bases between the two germline ends. This CDR3 region has 14 residues. Germline V gives CDR1 WNHNN, CDR2 SYGVQD (reference sequence). Here the CDR3 DNA reads TGCGCCAGCAGTGAGTCCAGACAGAATCAGCCCCAGCATTTT. Translation gives CASSESRQNQPQHF.

The chain combines TRBV6-1 with TRBJ1-5, with 8 bases fitting TRBD1. Per the germline V gene, CDR1 is MNHNS and CDR2 is SASEGT. V was pared by 6 bases and J by 4 bases, with 2 bases of the junction left unmatched. The CDR3 has 13 residues. The DNA of the CDR3 is TGTGCCAGCAGACAGGGGGGGAATCAGCCCCAGCATTTT. Residues: CASRQGGNQPQHF.

The chain is built from TRBV5-1 and TRBJ2-5; TRBD1 matches 7 bases. V lost 1 base to trimming and J lost 5 bases; unmatched junction nucleotides: 8. Germline V CDR1 and CDR2: SGHRS, YFSETQ. CDR3 length: 15 residues. CDR3 loop: CASSLRGGAEETQYF. The CDR3 DNA reads as TGCGCCAGCAGCTTGAGAGGGGGCGCGGAGGAGACCCAGTACTTC.

This chain joins TRBV6-6 and TRBJ2-1; D possibly corresponds to TRBD2 (5 bases). This CDR3 comprises 14 residues. Germline CDR1 and CDR2: MNHNY and SVGAGI (reference sequence). V was cut by 4 bases and J by 2 bases, with 9 bases left in between. The CDR3 is CASSSGKPYNEQFF. Written as DNA, the CDR3 is TGTGCCAGCAGTTCGGGAAAACCCTACAATGAGCAGTTCTTC.

The CDR3 reads CASSEGTSVETQYF. CDR3 sequence (DNA): TGTGCCAGCAGTGAAGGGACTAGCGTTGAGACCCAGTACTTC. The chain has TRBV2 and TRBJ2-5, with 9 bases fitting TRBD2. From germline, CDR1 is SNHLY and CDR2 FYNNEI. The CDR3 has 14 residues. Trimming cost V 1 base and J 5 bases; bases outside gene matches: 2.

This chain links TRBV19 with TRBJ1-4; 7 nucleotides agree with TRBD1. CDR1 LNHDA and CDR2 SQIVND come from the germline V gene (reference sequence). V trimming: 5 bases; J trimming: 4 bases; junction bases outside the gene matches: 10. This CDR3 contains 16 residues. The CDR3 sequence: CASSPTGGTVNEKLFF. The DNA for the CDR3 is TGTGCCAGTAGTCCGACCGGTGGGACAGTTAATGAAAAACTGTTTTTT.

J is TRBJ2-2 and V is TRBV4-1, with D possibly TRBD2 on 6 matching bases. This CDR3 has 16 amino acids. Germline V gene sequence: CDR1 MGHRA, CDR2 YSYEKL. Trimming took off 2 bases at V and 4 bases at J, with 14 bases between the two ends. The CDR3 nucleotides are TGCGCCAGCAGCCAAAGGATAGCGGTCTCCACCGGGGAGCTGTTTTTT. This sequence encodes CASSQRIAVSTGELFF.

V and J are TRBV9 and TRBJ2-5, with D uncertain. Germline CDR1 and CDR2: SGDLS and YYNGEE. This CDR3 comprises 13 residues. V lost 2 bases and J 5 bases, leaving 10 bases between the germline ends. CDR3 region: CASSVGWRETQYF. CDR3 bases: TGTGCCAGCAGCGTCGGGTGGCGGGAGACCCAGTACTTC.